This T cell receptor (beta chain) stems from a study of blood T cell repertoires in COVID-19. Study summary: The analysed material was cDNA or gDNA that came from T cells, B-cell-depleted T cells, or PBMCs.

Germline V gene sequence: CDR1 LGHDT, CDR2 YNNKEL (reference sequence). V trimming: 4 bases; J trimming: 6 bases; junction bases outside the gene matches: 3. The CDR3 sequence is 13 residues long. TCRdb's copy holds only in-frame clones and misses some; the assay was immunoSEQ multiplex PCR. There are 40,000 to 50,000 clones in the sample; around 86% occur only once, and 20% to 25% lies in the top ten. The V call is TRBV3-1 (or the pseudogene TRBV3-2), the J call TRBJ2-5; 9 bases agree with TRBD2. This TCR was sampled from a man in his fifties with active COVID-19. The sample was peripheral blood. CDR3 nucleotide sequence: TGTGCCAGCAGCCTGGGACTAGCCCAGACCCAGTACTTC. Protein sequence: CASSLGLAQTQYF.